These T cell receptor beta chains were read from a single sample in a study of cytomegalovirus exposure and HLA in healthy donors. Produced via immunoSEQ multiplex PCR; TCRdb's table is partial and in-frame only. This sample yields 100,000 to 150,000 clones, of which 81% are seen a single time; 4% belongs to the top ten. Sequencing used PBMCs. The receptors were gathered from a man between 18 and 29 years old in good health and CMV-seropositive. Both conserved end residues are trimmed from each CDR3. Each record gives: V gene, CDR3 protein.

>TRBV10-1
ASSETGFDEQY
>TRBV9
ASSVSGGSNNEQF
>TRBV25-1
ASSANDRDYGYT
>TRBV19
ASSPTSIAYEQY
>TRBV5-6
ASSMGQGLNQPQH
>TRBV6-5
ASSYSVVPDTQY
>TRBV7-2
ASSLVAGGGEQY
>TRBV28
ASDNLFNSPLH
>TRBV7-9
SSRQGPVSGNTIY
>TRBV7-9
ASSLAHRDRDFTDTQY
>TRBV10-3
AISESGGGYT
>TRBV30
AWSMQNGELF
>TRBV29-1
SVVTGMNTEAF
>TRBV19
ASSIPDSSQPQH
>TRBV4-3
ASSQDMSVDGGDDTEAF
>TRBV10-2
ASSSGRGLAETQY
>TRBV5-6
ASSTGGDYGYT
>TRBV6-1
ASKGQVNYGYT
>TRBV29-1
SVGDIYEQY
>TRBV6-6
ASSHQPGQGRKSYT
>TRBV30
AWSVGAGDGYT
>TRBV27
ASSHTTGASTDTQY
>TRBV6-5
ASWLAGQKRRTQY
>TRBV5-6
ASSFGTSSYGYT
>TRBV7-2
ASSSVGTATNSPLH
>TRBV7-9
ASSWTGGANEQF
>TRBV10-3
AISPLLGEQETQY
>TRBV27
ASSFGTSYNEQF
>TRBV6-5
ASSYSTGTSGYT
>TRBV6-5
ASSRLAGGFNEQF
>TRBV10-3
AISESQDPGEPQH
>TRBV5-6
ASSFYDRESYGYT
>TRBV4-3
ASSQDPQGTDENSPLH
>TRBV7-8
ASSHRRRGLQNTGELF
>TRBV4-1
ASSQDVTSGYYEQY
>TRBV2
ARYYRDRAFYGYT
>TRBV10-2
ASRDSSAGTGPLWNTEAF
>TRBV19
ASSYPGTDNNEQF
>TRBV4-1
ASSQTSGTYNEQF
>TRBV7-6
ASSLQPNRISGNTIY
>TRBV6-5
ASRADRSSYEQY
>TRBV5-4
ASSPGQVGAGNTEAF
>TRBV5-1
ASRQREHKGTQY
>TRBV7-8
ASSLGISRDSTNEKLF
>TRBV19
ATQRVGDYEQY
>TRBV11-2
ASSLDGATSHYEQY